The entry below describes one T cell receptor (beta chain). Trimming took off 7 bases at V and 1 base at J, with 7 bases between the two ends. The length of the CDR3 is 12 residues. Germline V lookup: CDR1 ENHRY, CDR2 SYGVKD. The entry originates in a study of blood T cell repertoires in COVID-19. For the study at large: COVID-19 samples from acute and convalescent phases originated in the United States, Italy and Spain.

Method: immunoSEQ multiplex PCR; TCRdb's copy keeps in-frame clones and lacks some. Found here are around 170,000 clones, around 89% of them singletons; the top ten hold 25% to 30%. This TCR was recovered from a man aged 55 to 70 with acute or convalescent COVID-19. Material for sequencing was peripheral blood. The chain recombines TRBV10-3 with TRBJ1-1; D uncertain. The chain's CDR3 is CAIKAGNTEAFF. In DNA form, the CDR3 reads TGTGCCATCAAAGCGGGGAACACTGAAGCTTTCTTT.